The clone carrying this T cell receptor (beta chain) was picked up a small number of times. Its antigen is currently unknown. This CDR3 is built from 15 residues. V lost 6 bases and J 5 bases, leaving 20 bases between the germline ends. Germline values: CDR1 SNHLY, CDR2 FYNNEI. The sample is drawn from a study of T cells in Graves' hyperthyroidism and ophthalmopathy. As for the study in general: At initial diagnosis, before any treatment had begun, peripheral blood was obtained. General study points: A median around 6 months before onset, the model predicted ophthalmopathy. In simple terms, a model built on 13 V-J features told ophthalmopathy apart from stable hyperthyroidism.

Amplification of TCR beta CDR3 regions used RNA as the template. The TCR CDR3 was amplified in a first-round RT-PCR using the HTBI primer set. MiXCR, run by TCRdb on the multiplex PCR reads, gives a single entry per CDR3 protein. The sample contains hundreds of thousands of distinct CDR3 sequences, roughly 13% of which appear only once. Ophthalmopathy patients had Clinical Activity Score at least 3, NOSPECS grade at least 4, duration under 3 months. This clonotype was sampled from a man over 45 with Graves' ophthalmopathy. Specimen: blood. The chain couples TRBV2 to TRBJ2-7, with D perhaps TRBD2 (6 bases). CDR3 nucleotide sequence: TGTGCCAGCAGAGCTCCCGGGAGCCCCCCGAACGAGCAGTACTTC. This encodes CASRAPGSPPNEQYF.